This T cell receptor (beta chain) was observed in a study of T-cell reconstitution after alpha-beta-depleted transplantation in children. The CDR3 totals 15 residues. CDR1 is DFQATT and CDR2 is SNEGSKA in the germline V gene (reference sequence). Trimming pared 0 bases from V and 3 bases from J, leaving 12 bases between. Findings of the study overall: Newly produced T cells mostly provided counts and TCRbeta diversity after one year, as hyperexpanded clones declined.

As it was prepared, the TCRbeta library received unique molecular identifiers. One entry per CDR3 protein, called by TCRdb with MiXCR from the PCR reads. This sample has about 100,000 distinct CDR3 sequences, with roughly 7.6% found just once. Many counts were recorded for this clonotype. Its antigen is not identified. The gene calls are TRBV20-1 and TRBJ2-1; D gene ambiguous. The sequencing here drew on PBMCs, taken before TCRalphabeta/CD19-depleted stem cell transplant. The source is a boy younger than 10 with acute lymphoblastic leukemia, due to receive a stem cell transplant. CDR3 amino acids: CSARDIGTDYNEQFF. The CDR3 nucleotides read TGCAGTGCTAGAGATATCGGCACTGACTACAATGAGCAGTTCTTC.